A selection of T cell receptor beta chains follows, all from one sample in a study of shared clonotypes between healthy human individuals. Clones were sequenced by immunoSEQ multiplex PCR, and TCRdb holds only the in-frame ones, with some missing. The sample holds over 2,000,000 clones; 85% to 95% are singletons and the top ten take under 2%. The sample consisted of naive CD8+ T cells from PBMCs. The receptors shown here come from a man between 18 and 29 years old in good health. Some clones in this sample may be carry-over from other donors' samples. CDR3s include the opening cysteine and the closing phenylalanine or tryptophan. D genes are given only for firm matches. Only some rows state a clone size, as once, few, many or a class for expanded clones.

d_call clone_size j_call cdr3_length v_call cdr3_nt cdr3_aa
TRBD2 . TRBJ2-1 14 TRBV4-1 TGCGCCAGCAGCGATCGGGCGGGAGCCAATGAGCAGTTCTTC CASSDRAGANEQFF
. . TRBJ1-1 11 TRBV5-1 TGCGCCAACTCCGATGACACTGAAGCTTTCTTT CANSDDTEAFF
TRBD1 . TRBJ1-5 17 TRBV7-3 TGTGCCAGCAGCTTAAAGGGTTCAGGGGGCTTATCTCAGCCCCAGCATTTT CASSLKGSGGLSQPQHF
. . TRBJ1-4 14 TRBV7-9 TGTGCCAGCAGCAAGACAGGAACTAATGAAAAACTGTTTTTT CASSKTGTNEKLFF
TRBD1 . TRBJ2-5 15 TRBV27 TGTGCCAGCAGTGGGGGGGACAGGGGTTGGGAGACCCAGTACTTC CASSGGDRGWETQYF
. . TRBJ2-1 12 TRBV4-1 TGCGCCAGCAGCCATACAAGGGACGGGCAGTTCTTC CASSHTRDGQFF
TRBD2 . TRBJ2-1 15 TRBV6-1 TGTGCCACCGAAAAACTAGCGGGAGTGAGCGATGAGCAGTTCTTC CATEKLAGVSDEQFF
. . TRBJ2-3 12 TRBV11-2 TGTGCCAGCAGCTTACCCACAGATACGCAGTATTTT CASSLPTDTQYF
TRBD1 . TRBJ1-5 17 TRBV4-1 TGCGCCAGCAGCCAGAGGACAGGGGACGGGAGCAATCAGCCCCAGCATTTT CASSQRTGDGSNQPQHF
. . TRBJ2-1 13 TRBV28 TGTGCCAGCAGTGTTATGGCGGCGGATGAGCAGTTCTTC CASSVMAADEQFF
. . TRBJ2-1 10 TRBV20-1 TGCAGTGCTGGCCCGGGGGAGCAGTTCTTC CSAGPGEQFF
TRBD1 . TRBJ2-1 18 TRBV7-9 TGTGCCAGCAGCCGGGCAGCTGGGTGGGGACAGGGGGGAAATGAGCAGTTCTTC CASSRAAGWGQGGNEQFF
TRBD2 . TRBJ2-2 16 TRBV29-1 TGCAGCGTTGAGAGGGGACTAGCGGGACCCACCGGGGAGCTGTTTTTT CSVERGLAGPTGELFF
. . TRBJ2-5 12 TRBV28 TGTGCCAGCAGTTTTGGGTCCGGGACCCAGTACTTC CASSFGSGTQYF
TRBD1 . TRBJ1-2 13 TRBV6-5 TGTGCCACTAAGGACAGGGCGAACTATGGCTACACCTTC CATKDRANYGYTF
. once TRBJ2-7 17 TRBV28 TGTGCCAGCAGGCCGATCTCTTACCCCGAATCCTCCTACGAGCAGTACTTC CASRPISYPESSYEQYF
TRBD1 . TRBJ2-4 17 TRBV4-1 TGCGCCAGCAGCCAGATACAGGGGTCAGGACCTAAAAACATTCAGTACTTC CASSQIQGSGPKNIQYF
TRBD1 . TRBJ1-5 14 TRBV15 TGTGCCACCAGCTTCCGACAGGGGAGACAGCCCCAGCATTTT CATSFRQGRQPQHF
. . TRBJ2-7 13 TRBV27 TGTGCCAGCAGTTTTGACAGAGCCTACGAGCAGTACTTC CASSFDRAYEQYF
. . TRBJ1-2 15 TRBV5-1 TGCGCCAGCAGCCAAGTTCCGGGTCTAGTCTATGGCTACACCTTC CASSQVPGLVYGYTF
. . TRBJ1-1 15 TRBV25-1 TGTGCCAGCAGCGGGAACGGACATCCCAGCCCTGAAGCTTTCTTT CASSGNGHPSPEAFF
TRBD2 . TRBJ2-4 15 TRBV27 TGTGCCAGCAGCCCACTAGCGGGAGTTAGTAACATTCAGTACTTC CASSPLAGVSNIQYF
. once TRBJ2-7 16 TRBV5-4 TGTGCCAGCAGCTTGGTGGAGGTGACGAGCTCCTACGAGCAGTACTTC CASSLVEVTSSYEQYF
TRBD2 . TRBJ2-2 17 TRBV7-3 TGTGCCAGCAGCTTAAGTCCGGGACTAGCGCTCGCCGGGGAGCTGTTTTTT CASSLSPGLALAGELFF
. . TRBJ1-1 12 TRBV28 TGTGCCATCAGGGGCACGAACACTGAAGCTTTCTTT CAIRGTNTEAFF
TRBD2 . TRBJ2-7 19 TRBV5-4 TGTGCCAGCAGCTTGAAAGGGGTAGGGACTAGCGGTGAAACCTACGAGCAGTACTTC CASSLKGVGTSGETYEQYF
. few TRBJ1-1 16 TRBV9 TGTGCCAGCAGCGTAGGAGGGGGTACCATGAACACTGAAGCTTTCTTT CASSVGGGTMNTEAFF
TRBD2 . TRBJ2-7 13 TRBV30 TGTGCCTGGAGTAGCGGGGCCAACTACGAGCAGTACTTC CAWSSGANYEQYF
. few TRBJ1-1 12 TRBV29-1 TGCAGCGTTGAAGCCGGAATCGTTGGAGCTTTCTTT CSVEAGIVGAFF
. . TRBJ2-7 14 TRBV27 TGTGCCAGCAGTTTATCGCGAGCGATTTACGAGCAGTACTTC CASSLSRAIYEQYF
. . TRBJ2-2 12 TRBV7-9 TGTGCCAGCAGCTCGGGCCGCGGGGAGCTGTTTTTT CASSSGRGELFF
. . TRBJ2-7 11 TRBV6-5 TGTGCCAGCAGTCTTGTCTACGAGCAGTACTTC CASSLVYEQYF
. . TRBJ2-7 13 TRBV21-1 TGTGCCAGCAGCAAAGACCAGGTCGACGAGCAGTACTTC CASSKDQVDEQYF
TRBD1 . TRBJ2-7 15 TRBV7-9 TGTGCCAGCAGTCTGGGACAGGGCCCCTCCTACGAGCAGTACTTC CASSLGQGPSYEQYF
. . TRBJ2-1 15 TRBV28 TGTGCCAGCAGTCCCCTGGGTGGCTCCTACAATGAGCAGTTCTTC CASSPLGGSYNEQFF
TRBD1 . TRBJ2-7 16 TRBV6-1 TGTGCCAGCAGTGATGGTTATAGGGGGCTCTCCTACGAGCAGTACTTC CASSDGYRGLSYEQYF
. . TRBJ2-2 15 TRBV7-2 TGTGCCAGCAGCCAGGCGGGCAGGGTACCCGGGGAGCTGTTTTTT CASSQAGRVPGELFF
TRBD1 . TRBJ2-7 14 TRBV19 TGTGCCAGTAGTATAGGACAGGGGACCTACGAGCAGTACTTC CASSIGQGTYEQYF
. . TRBJ2-5 16 TRBV7-9 TGTGCCAGCAGCCCTACCACACACCTCACCCAAGAGACCCAGTACTTC CASSPTTHLTQETQYF
. . TRBJ1-2 13 TRBV29-1 TGCAGCGACCGGGGAACAGGTAGCCTTGGCTACACCTTC CSDRGTGSLGYTF
TRBD1 . TRBJ1-2 16 TRBV27 TGTGCCAGCAGTGCCCTCGGGACAGGGGCGTCAGATGGCTACACCTTC CASSALGTGASDGYTF
. few TRBJ1-1 13 TRBV5-1 TGCGCCAGCAGCTTGGCCAGGAACACTGAAGCTTTCTTT CASSLARNTEAFF
. . TRBJ2-1 16 TRBV19 TGTGCCAGTAGTATGGGGGTTGGATACTCCTACAATGAGCAGTTCTTC CASSMGVGYSYNEQFF
. once TRBJ2-7 15 TRBV30 TGTGCCTGGAGTGTAAGAAGGACGGGAGCCTACGAGCAGTACTTC CAWSVRRTGAYEQYF
. once TRBJ1-5 16 TRBV7-2 TGTGCCAGCACCCCCAGGACCCGGGAGGTTTTGCAGCCCCAGCATTTT CASTPRTREVLQPQHF
. . TRBJ2-7 15 TRBV27 TGTGCCAGCAGTTTATCTTCTTTCAGGAAGGACGAGCAGTACTTC CASSLSSFRKDEQYF
. . TRBJ1-2 13 TRBV5-6 TGTGCCAGCAGCTTTCTCGAGGCCTATGGCTACACCTTC CASSFLEAYGYTF
. . TRBJ2-2 16 TRBV7-9 TGTGCCAGCGGACCCTGGGGGATACCGAACACCGGGGAGCTGTTTTTT CASGPWGIPNTGELFF
. . TRBJ2-1 14 TRBV19 TGTGCCAGTAGTTACCGGGACCGGACCAATGAGCAGTTCTTC CASSYRDRTNEQFF
. . TRBJ1-2 12 TRBV5-1 TGCGCCAGCAGCTCAGAAGCGTATGGCTACACCTTC CASSSEAYGYTF
. . TRBJ1-2 14 TRBV6-1 TGTGCCAGCAGTGAAGGGTTCGCAGGGTACGGCTACACCTTC CASSEGFAGYGYTF
. . TRBJ2-5 14 TRBV11-1 TGTGCCAGCAGCTCCTACAGGGCCGTGGAGACCCAGTACTTC CASSSYRAVETQYF
. . TRBJ2-7 13 TRBV14 TGTGCCAGCAGCCAAGCGATAGGGGGCGAGCAGTACTTC CASSQAIGGEQYF
. . TRBJ2-7 17 TRBV27 TGTGCCAGCAGCCCTTCAGCGGGCGAGTTATACTCCTACGAGCAGTACTTC CASSPSAGELYSYEQYF
TRBD1 once TRBJ2-5 15 TRBV6-6 TGTGCCAGCAGAGAGGGACAGGTGAGGGAGGAGACCCAGTACTTC CASREGQVREETQYF
. . TRBJ2-7 13 TRBV7-6 TGTGCCAGCAGCTCCTCGGTGTCGTTGATGCAGTACTTC CASSSSVSLMQYF